This T cell receptor beta chain was found in a study of blood T cell repertoires in COVID-19. This CDR3 region has 15 residues. Germline CDR1 is SGHRS and CDR2 is YFSETQ. The germline V and J ends were trimmed by 5 bases and 1 base, with 14 bases remaining between them. In its sample, this clone was seen a few times. The method was immunoSEQ multiplex PCR; TCRdb's version includes in-frame clones alone and lacks a portion of them. The sample has approximately 230,000 clones, 70% to 90% seen once. This sequence was found in a man between 18 and 35 years old who had recovered from COVID-19. The chain recombines TRBV5-1 with TRBJ2-3; D is uncertain. Sequencing used PBMCs or T cells enriched from blood (not recorded which). DNA of the CDR3: TGCGCCAGCAGTCCCGACCGTCGGGGCACAGATACGCAGTATTTT. It codes for CASSPDRRGTDTQYF.